This is a list of T cell receptor beta chains from one sample in a study of shared clonotypes between healthy human individuals. TCRdb's table, derived via immunoSEQ multiplex PCR, lists solely in-frame clones and lacks some. This table has over 1.4 million clones, roughly 96% appearing once. What was sequenced was naive CD4+ T cells sorted from blood. Every receptor here comes from a man aged 25-45 years in good health. Both conserved end residues are part of each CDR3. D genes are given only for firm matches. Some rows have no size entry. The others give once, few or many, or a class for an expanded clone.

clone_size	d_call	j_call	v_call	cdr3_nt	cdr3_aa
-	-	TRBJ1-4	TRBV19	TGTGCCAGTCTGGGGGCCGGTCCGGACGCTCGAAAACTGTTTTTT	CASLGAGPDARKLFF
-	TRBD2	TRBJ2-1	TRBV7-2	TGTGCCAGCAGCTTAGCCTTCTCGCCCAGCGGGAGGAACAATGAGCAGTTCTTC	CASSLAFSPSGRNNEQFF
-	TRBD2	TRBJ2-7	TRBV7-2	TGTGCCAGCAGCGTAGTAGCGGGACGGGGCCACGAGCAGTACTTC	CASSVVAGRGHEQYF
-	-	TRBJ1-3	TRBV18	TGTGCCAGCTCACCGGAGAGAGTCTCTGGAAACACCATATATTTT	CASSPERVSGNTIYF
-	-	TRBJ1-1	TRBV5-1	TGCGCCAGCAGCTCTCAGGGTAGCACTGAAGCTTTCTTT	CASSSQGSTEAFF
-	-	TRBJ2-7	TRBV9	TGTGCCAGCAGCGTAGGGGTAGGAGGCTACGAGCAGTACTTC	CASSVGVGGYEQYF
-	TRBD2	TRBJ2-2	TRBV14	TGTGCCAGCAGCCACCTGCAGGGACTAGCGGGAGTGAGCACCGGGGAGCTGTTTTTT	CASSHLQGLAGVSTGELFF
-	TRBD1	TRBJ1-1	TRBV4-3	TGCGCCAGCAGCCAAGAGCCCACAGGGGCGAACACTGAAGCTTTCTTT	CASSQEPTGANTEAFF
-	-	TRBJ1-1	TRBV28	TGTGCCAGCGCTGACCCCCCGACAGGCGCGGCTGAAGCTTTCTTT	CASADPPTGAAEAFF
-	-	TRBJ1-3	TRBV6-6	TGTGCCAGCAGGGCGCTTGGAAACACCATATATTTT	CASRALGNTIYF
-	-	TRBJ2-1	TRBV5-5	TGTGCCAGCAGCTTGTACGGGAGAGGGTACAATGAGCAGTTCTTC	CASSLYGRGYNEQFF
-	TRBD2	TRBJ2-7	TRBV7-8	TGTGCCAGCAGCCCCCTGGCGGGAGGGGTTTACGAGCAGTACTTC	CASSPLAGGVYEQYF
-	-	TRBJ2-3	TRBV9	TGTGCCAGCAGCGTAGGGCCGAAAGGGGGTTCTAGCACAGATACGCAGTATTTT	CASSVGPKGGSSTDTQYF
-	-	TRBJ2-1	TRBV19	TGTGCCAGTAGTATAGTAACAGACTGGCAGCAGTTCTTC	CASSIVTDWQQFF
-	TRBD1	TRBJ2-1	TRBV19	TGTGCCAGTAGTATAGCGAGACAGGGTGCAAGTGAGCAGTTCTTC	CASSIARQGASEQFF
-	TRBD2	TRBJ2-2	TRBV5-1	TGCGCCAGCAGCTACTTCGGACTAGCGGAAACCACCGGGGAGCTGTTTTTT	CASSYFGLAETTGELFF
-	-	TRBJ1-2	TRBV6-5	TGTGCCAGCAGCGTAGACAGGTTTGATGGCTACACCTTC	CASSVDRFDGYTF
-	-	TRBJ2-7	TRBV7-9	TGTGCCAGCAGCCCCCTAAGGGACTCCTACGAGCAGTACTTC	CASSPLRDSYEQYF
-	-	TRBJ2-7	TRBV4-2	TGTGCCAGCAGCCCGCCCTCTTGGCGAGGGTTACCCTACGAGCAGTACTTC	CASSPPSWRGLPYEQYF
-	-	TRBJ1-1	TRBV7-3	TGTGCCAGCAGCTTAACCCCATGGGACACTGAAGCTTTCTTT	CASSLTPWDTEAFF
-	-	TRBJ2-1	TRBV27	TGTGCCAGCAGTTTACGGGCAAGGAATGAGCAGTTCTTC	CASSLRARNEQFF
few	-	TRBJ2-7	TRBV5-1	TGCGCCAGCACCGGAGGGGGGATTGAGCAGTACTTC	CASTGGGIEQYF
-	-	TRBJ2-2	TRBV30	TGTGCCTGGAGTTTCCACCGGGAGCTGTTTTTT	CAWSFHRELFF
-	-	TRBJ1-1	TRBV14	TGTGCCAGCAGCCAAAGGACGGGGAAGAACACTGAAGCTTTCTTT	CASSQRTGKNTEAFF
-	-	TRBJ2-7	TRBV9	TGTGCCAGCAGCGTTTCACTGTTAACCGGCTACGAGCAGTACTTC	CASSVSLLTGYEQYF
few	TRBD1	TRBJ1-2	TRBV29-1	TGCAGCGTGACGACAGGGGAGGAAGGCTACACCTTC	CSVTTGEEGYTF
-	-	TRBJ2-5	TRBV5-4	TGTGCCAGCAGCTCGACTTCGTACCAAGAGACCCAGTACTTC	CASSSTSYQETQYF
-	TRBD1	TRBJ2-1	TRBV7-2	TGTGCCAGCAGCCCGGACAGGGGAGGGTACAATGAGCAGTTCTTC	CASSPDRGGYNEQFF
-	-	TRBJ1-6	TRBV25-1	TGTGCCAGCAGTTCTCGAAGGACGTTTAATTCACCCCTCCACTTT	CASSSRRTFNSPLHF
-	-	TRBJ2-7	TRBV19	TGTGCCAGTATGGGTGCGACCTACGAGCAGTACTTC	CASMGATYEQYF
-	-	TRBJ2-7	TRBV28	TGTGCCAGCAAGAGGGACTCCTACGAGCAGTACTTC	CASKRDSYEQYF
-	-	TRBJ2-1	TRBV11-2	TGTGCCAGCACCCACCCTCCCGTCTCTAACAATGAGCAGTTCTTC	CASTHPPVSNNEQFF